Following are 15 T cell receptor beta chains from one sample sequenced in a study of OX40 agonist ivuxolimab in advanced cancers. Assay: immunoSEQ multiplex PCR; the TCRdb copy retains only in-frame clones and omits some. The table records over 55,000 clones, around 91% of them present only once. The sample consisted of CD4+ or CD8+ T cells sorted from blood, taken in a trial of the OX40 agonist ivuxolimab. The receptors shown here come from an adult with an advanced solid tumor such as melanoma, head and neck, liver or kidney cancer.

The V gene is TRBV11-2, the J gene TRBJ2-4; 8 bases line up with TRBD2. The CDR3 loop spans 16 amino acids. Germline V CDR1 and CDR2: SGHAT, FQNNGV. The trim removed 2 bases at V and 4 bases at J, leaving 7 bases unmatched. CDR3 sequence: CASSLIRGGRKNIQYF. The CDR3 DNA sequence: TGTGCCAGCAGCTTAATTCGCGGGGGGAGGAAAAACATTCAGTACTTC.

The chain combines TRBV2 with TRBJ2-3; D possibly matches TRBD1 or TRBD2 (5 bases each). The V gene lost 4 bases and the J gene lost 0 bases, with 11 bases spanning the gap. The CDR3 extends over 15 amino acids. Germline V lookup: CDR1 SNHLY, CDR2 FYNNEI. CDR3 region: CASSAIGASTDTQYF. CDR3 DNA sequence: TGTGCCAGCAGTGCGATCGGGGCTAGCACAGATACGCAGTATTTT. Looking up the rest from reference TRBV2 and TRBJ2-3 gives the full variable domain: EPEVTQTPSHQVTQMGQEVILRCVPISNHLYFYWYRQILGQKVEFLVSFYNNEISEKSEIFDDQFSVERPDGSNFTLKIRSTKLEDSAMYFCASSAIGASTDTQYFGPGTRLTVL.

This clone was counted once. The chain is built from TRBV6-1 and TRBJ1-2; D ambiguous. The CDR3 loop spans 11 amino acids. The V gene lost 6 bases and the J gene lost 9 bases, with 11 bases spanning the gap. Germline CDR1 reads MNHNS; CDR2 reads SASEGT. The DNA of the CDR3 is TGTGCCAGCAGGTACGGCAGCCGCTACACCTTC. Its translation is CASRYGSRYTF.

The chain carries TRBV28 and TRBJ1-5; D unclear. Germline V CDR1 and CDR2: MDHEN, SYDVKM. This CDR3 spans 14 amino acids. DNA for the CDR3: TGTGCTCCAAGGTCCTTTGTGGGCAATCAGCCCCAGCATTTT. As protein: CAPRSFVGNQPQHF.

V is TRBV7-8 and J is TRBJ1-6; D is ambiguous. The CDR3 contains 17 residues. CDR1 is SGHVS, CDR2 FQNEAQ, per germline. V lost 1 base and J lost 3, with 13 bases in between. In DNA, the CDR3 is TGTGCCAGCAGCTTAGTCTATTCGGGGAACTATAATTCACCCCTCCACTTT. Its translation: CASSLVYSGNYNSPLHF.

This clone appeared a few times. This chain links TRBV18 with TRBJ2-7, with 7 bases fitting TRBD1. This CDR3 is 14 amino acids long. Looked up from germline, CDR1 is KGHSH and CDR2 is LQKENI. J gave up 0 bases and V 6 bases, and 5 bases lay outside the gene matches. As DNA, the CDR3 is TGTGCCAGCTCCCAGGGACAGAACTCCTACGAGCAGTACTTC. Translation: CASSQGQNSYEQYF.

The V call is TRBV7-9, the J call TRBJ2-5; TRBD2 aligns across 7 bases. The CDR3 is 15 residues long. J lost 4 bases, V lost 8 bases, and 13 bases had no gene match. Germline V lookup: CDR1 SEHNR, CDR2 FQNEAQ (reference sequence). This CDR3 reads CASSPPGGSRETQYF. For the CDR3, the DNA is TGTGCCAGCTCCCCCCCGGGAGGTTCACGAGAGACCCAGTACTTC.

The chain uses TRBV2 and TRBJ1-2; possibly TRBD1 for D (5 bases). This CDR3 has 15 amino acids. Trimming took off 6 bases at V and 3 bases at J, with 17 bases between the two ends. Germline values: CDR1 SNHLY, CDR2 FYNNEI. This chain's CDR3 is CASRKFLGTDYGYTF. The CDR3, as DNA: TGTGCCAGCAGGAAGTTCCTCGGGACGGACTATGGCTACACCTTC.

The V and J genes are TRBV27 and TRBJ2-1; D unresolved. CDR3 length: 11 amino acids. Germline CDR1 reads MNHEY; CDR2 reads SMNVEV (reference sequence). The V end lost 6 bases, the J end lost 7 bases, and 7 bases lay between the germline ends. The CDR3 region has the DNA TGTGCCAGCAGCGAAAGGAATGAGCAGTTCTTC. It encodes CASSERNEQFF.

The CDR3 region is CASSLGESSGAETQYF. CDR3 DNA sequence: TGCGCCAGCAGCTTGGGGGAGTCTAGCGGTGCGGAGACCCAGTACTTC. V usage is TRBV5-1 and J usage is TRBJ2-5; TRBD2 matches at 7 bases. V trimming: 0 bases; J trimming: 5 bases; junction bases outside the gene matches: 10. The CDR3 consists of 16 residues. Germline V CDR1 and CDR2: SGHRS, YFSETQ.

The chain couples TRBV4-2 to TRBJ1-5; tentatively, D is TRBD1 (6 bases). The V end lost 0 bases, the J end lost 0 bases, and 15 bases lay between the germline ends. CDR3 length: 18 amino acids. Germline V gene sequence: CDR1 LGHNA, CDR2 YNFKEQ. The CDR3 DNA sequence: TGTGCCAGCAGCCAAGATGACGGGGGCCCCCATAGCAATCAGCCCCAGCATTTT. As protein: CASSQDDGGPHSNQPQHF.

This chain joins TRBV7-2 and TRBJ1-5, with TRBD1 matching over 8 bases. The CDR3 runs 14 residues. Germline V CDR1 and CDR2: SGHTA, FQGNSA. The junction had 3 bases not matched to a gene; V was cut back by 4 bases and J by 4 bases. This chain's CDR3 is CASSSWTGNQPQHF. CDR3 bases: TGTGCCAGCAGCTCCTGGACAGGGAATCAGCCCCAGCATTTT.

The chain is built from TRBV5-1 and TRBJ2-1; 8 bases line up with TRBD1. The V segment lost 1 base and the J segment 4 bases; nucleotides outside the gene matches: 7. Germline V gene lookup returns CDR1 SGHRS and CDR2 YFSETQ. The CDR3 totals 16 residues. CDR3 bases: TGCGCCAGCAGCTTGTACGGACAGGGACCATACAATGAGCAGTTCTTC. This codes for CASSLYGQGPYNEQFF.

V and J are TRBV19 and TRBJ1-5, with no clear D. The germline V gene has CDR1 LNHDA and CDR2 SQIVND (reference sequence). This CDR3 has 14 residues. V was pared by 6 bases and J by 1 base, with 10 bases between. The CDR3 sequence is CASRWGPSNQPQHF. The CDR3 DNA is TGTGCCAGTAGATGGGGTCCGAGCAATCAGCCCCAGCATTTT.

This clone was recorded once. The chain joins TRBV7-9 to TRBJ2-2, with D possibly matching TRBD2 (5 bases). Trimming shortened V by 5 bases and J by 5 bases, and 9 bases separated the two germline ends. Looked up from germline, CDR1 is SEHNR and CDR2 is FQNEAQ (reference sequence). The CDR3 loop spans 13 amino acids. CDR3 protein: CASSLTSTGELFF. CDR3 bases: TGTGCCAGCAGCCTCACTAGTACCGGGGAGCTGTTTTTT.